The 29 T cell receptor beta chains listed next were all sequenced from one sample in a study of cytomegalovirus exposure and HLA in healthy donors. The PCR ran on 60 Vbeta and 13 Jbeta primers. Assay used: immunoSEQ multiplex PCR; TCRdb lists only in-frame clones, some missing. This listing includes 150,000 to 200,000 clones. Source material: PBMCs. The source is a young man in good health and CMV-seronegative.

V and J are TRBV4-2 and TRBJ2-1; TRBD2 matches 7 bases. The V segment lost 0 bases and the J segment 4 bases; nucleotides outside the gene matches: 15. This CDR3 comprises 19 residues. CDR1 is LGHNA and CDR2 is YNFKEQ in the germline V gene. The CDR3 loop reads CASSQDWAGAFSGYNEQFF. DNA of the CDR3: TGTGCCAGCAGCCAAGATTGGGCGGGAGCATTTTCGGGATACAATGAGCAGTTCTTC.

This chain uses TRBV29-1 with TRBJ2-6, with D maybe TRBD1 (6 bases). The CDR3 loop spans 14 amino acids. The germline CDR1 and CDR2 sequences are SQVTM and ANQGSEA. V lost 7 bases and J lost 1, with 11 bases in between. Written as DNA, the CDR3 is TGCAGCGCCCGAGGGGGATCTGGGGCCAACGTCCTGACTTTC. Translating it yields CSARGGSGANVLTF.

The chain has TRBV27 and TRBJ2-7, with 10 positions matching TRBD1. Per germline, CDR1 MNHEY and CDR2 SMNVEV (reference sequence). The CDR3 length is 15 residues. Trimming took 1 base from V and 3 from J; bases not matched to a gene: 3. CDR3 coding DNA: TGTGCCAGCAGTTTATGGGGGACAGGGGACTACGAGCAGTACTTC. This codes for CASSLWGTGDYEQYF.

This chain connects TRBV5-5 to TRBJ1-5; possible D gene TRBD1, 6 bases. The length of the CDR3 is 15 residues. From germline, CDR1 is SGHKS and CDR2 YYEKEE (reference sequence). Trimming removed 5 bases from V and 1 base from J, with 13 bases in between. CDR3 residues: CASRRGTQSNQPQHF. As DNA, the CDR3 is TGTGCCAGCAGGAGGGGGACCCAGAGCAATCAGCCCCAGCATTTT.

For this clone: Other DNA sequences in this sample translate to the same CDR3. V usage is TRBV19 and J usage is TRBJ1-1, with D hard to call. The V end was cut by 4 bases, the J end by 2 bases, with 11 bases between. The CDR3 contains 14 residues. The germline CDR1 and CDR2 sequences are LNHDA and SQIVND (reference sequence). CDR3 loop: CASSKDGFNTEAFF. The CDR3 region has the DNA TGTGCCAGTAGTAAAGACGGGTTCAACACTGAAGCTTTCTTT.

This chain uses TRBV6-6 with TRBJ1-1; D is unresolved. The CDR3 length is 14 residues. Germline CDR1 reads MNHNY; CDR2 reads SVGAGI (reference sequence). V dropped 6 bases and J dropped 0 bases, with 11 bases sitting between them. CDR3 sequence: CASSPGLLNTEAFF. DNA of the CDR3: TGTGCCAGCAGCCCTGGTCTATTGAACACTGAAGCTTTCTTT.

This chain's CDR3 is CATSRKQSYNSPLHF. The CDR3 nucleotides are TGTGCCACCAGCAGAAAACAGAGCTATAATTCACCCCTCCACTTT. The V and J genes are TRBV15 and TRBJ1-6, with D unclear. The CDR3 has 15 residues. The germline V gene has CDR1 LNHNV and CDR2 YYDKDF (reference sequence). The V and J ends lost 2 bases and 3 bases respectively, with 8 bases between them. The full variable domain, completed using reference TRBV15 and TRBJ1-6, is DAMVIQNPRYQVTQFGKPVTLSCSQTLNHNVMYWYQQKSSQAPKLLFHYYDKDFNNEADTPDNFQSRRPNTSFCFLDIRSPGLGDTAMYLCATSRKQSYNSPLHFGNGTRLTVT.

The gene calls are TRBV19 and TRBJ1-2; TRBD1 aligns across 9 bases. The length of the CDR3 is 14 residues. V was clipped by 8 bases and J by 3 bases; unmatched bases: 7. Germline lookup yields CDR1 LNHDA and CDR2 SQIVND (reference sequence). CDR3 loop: CASFRTGDDYGYTF. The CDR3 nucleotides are TGTGCCAGTTTTAGGACAGGGGACGACTATGGCTACACCTTC.

The CDR3 spells CASSLQSSYNSPLHF. For the CDR3, the DNA is TGCGCCAGCAGCTTACAGAGCTCCTATAATTCACCCCTCCACTTT. The rearrangement uses TRBV5-1 and TRBJ1-6; the D is unclear. The CDR3 spans 15 residues. The germline V and J ends were trimmed by 2 bases and 0 bases, with 6 bases remaining between them. The germline CDR1 and CDR2 sequences are SGHRS and YFSETQ.

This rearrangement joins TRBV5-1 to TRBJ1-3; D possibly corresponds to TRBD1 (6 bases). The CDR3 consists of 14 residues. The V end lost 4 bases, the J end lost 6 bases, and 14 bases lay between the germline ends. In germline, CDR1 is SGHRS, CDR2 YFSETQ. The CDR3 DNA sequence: TGCGCCAGCAGCGGCGGGGGGCAGGAAAACACCATATATTTT. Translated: CASSGGGQENTIYF.

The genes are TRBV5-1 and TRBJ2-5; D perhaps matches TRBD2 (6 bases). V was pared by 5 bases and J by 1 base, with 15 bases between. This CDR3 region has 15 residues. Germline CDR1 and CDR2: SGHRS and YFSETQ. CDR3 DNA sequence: TGCGCCAGCAGTCCGACTAGTAGTTCCCAAGAGACCCAGTACTTC. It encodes CASSPTSSSQETQYF.

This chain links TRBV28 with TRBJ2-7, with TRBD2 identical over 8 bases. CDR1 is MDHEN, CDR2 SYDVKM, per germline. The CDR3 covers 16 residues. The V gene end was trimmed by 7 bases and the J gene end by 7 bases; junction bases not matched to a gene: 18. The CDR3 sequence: CASTSASRAGVGEQYF. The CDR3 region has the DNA TGTGCCAGCACTTCTGCTTCGAGAGCGGGAGTGGGGGAGCAGTACTTC.

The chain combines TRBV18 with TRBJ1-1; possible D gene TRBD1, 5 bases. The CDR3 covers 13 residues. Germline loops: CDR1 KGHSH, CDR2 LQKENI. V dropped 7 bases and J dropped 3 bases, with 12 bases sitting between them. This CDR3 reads CASLGQRDTEAFF. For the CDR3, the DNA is TGTGCCAGCTTAGGACAAAGGGACACTGAAGCTTTCTTT.

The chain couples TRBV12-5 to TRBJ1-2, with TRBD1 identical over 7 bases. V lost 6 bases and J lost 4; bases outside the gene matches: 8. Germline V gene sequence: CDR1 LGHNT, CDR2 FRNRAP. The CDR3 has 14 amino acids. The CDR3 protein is CASGRQGSTYGYTF. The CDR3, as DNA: TGTGCTAGTGGCCGACAGGGTTCTACCTATGGCTACACCTTC.

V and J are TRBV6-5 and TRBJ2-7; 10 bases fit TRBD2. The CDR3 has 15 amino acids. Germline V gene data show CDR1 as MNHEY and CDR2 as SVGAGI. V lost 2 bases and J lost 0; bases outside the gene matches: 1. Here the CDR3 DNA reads TGTGCCAGCAGTTACATAGCGGGAGGCTCCTACGAGCAGTACTTC. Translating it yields CASSYIAGGSYEQYF.

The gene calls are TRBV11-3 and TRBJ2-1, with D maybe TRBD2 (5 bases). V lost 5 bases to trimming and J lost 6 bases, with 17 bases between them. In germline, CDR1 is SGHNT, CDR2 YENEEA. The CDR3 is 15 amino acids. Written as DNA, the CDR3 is TGTGCCAGCAGCCCTCCGGGAAAGAAATCCAATGAGCAGTTCTTC. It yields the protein CASSPPGKKSNEQFF. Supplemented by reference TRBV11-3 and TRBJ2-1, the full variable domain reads EAGVVQSPRYKIIEKKQPVAFWCNPISGHNTLYWYLQNLGQGPELLIRYENEEAVDDSQLPKDRFSAERLKGVDSTLKIQPAELGDSAVYLCASSPPGKKSNEQFFGPGTRLTVL.

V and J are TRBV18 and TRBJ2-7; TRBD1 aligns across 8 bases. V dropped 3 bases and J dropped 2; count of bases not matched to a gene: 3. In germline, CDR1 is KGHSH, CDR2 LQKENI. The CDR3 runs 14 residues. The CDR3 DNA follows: TGTGCCAGCTCACCGAGGACAGGGACCTACGAGCAGTACTTC. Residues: CASSPRTGTYEQYF.

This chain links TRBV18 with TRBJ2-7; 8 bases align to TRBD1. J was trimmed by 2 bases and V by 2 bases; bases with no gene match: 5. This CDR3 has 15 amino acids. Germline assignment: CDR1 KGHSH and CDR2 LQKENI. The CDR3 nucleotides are TGTGCCAGCTCACCAATCGGGACAGGTACCTACGAGCAGTACTTC. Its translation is CASSPIGTGTYEQYF.

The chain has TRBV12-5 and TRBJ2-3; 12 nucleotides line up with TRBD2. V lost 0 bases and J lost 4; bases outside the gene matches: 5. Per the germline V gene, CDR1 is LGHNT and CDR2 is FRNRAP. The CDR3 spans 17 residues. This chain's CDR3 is CASGLVRTSGNADTQYF. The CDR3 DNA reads TGTGCTAGTGGTTTGGTACGGACTAGCGGGAACGCAGATACGCAGTATTTT.

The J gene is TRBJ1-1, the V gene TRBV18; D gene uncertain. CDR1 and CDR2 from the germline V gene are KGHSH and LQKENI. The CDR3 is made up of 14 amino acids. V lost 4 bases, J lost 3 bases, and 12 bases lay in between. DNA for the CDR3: TGTGCCAGCTCACTAGAAGAGCTGCACACTGAAGCTTTCTTT. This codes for CASSLEELHTEAFF.

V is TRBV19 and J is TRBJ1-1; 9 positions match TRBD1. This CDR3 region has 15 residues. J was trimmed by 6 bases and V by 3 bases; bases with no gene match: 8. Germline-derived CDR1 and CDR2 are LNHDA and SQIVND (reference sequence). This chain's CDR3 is CASSIRTGERPEAFF. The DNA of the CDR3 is TGTGCCAGTAGTATCCGGACAGGGGAGAGGCCTGAAGCTTTCTTT.

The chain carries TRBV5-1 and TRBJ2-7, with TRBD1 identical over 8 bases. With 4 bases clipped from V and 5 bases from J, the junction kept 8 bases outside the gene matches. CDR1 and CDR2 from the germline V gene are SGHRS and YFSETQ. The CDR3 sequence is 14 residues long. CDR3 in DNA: TGCGCCAGCAGCGCGGGACAGGTAAGGGACGAGCAGTACTTC. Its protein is CASSAGQVRDEQYF.

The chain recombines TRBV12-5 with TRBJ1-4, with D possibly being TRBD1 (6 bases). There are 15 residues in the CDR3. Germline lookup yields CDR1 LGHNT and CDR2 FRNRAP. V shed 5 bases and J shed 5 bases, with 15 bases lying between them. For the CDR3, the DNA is TGTGCTAGTGGTCAGGAACAGGGATCCAATGAAAAACTGTTTTTT. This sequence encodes CASGQEQGSNEKLFF.

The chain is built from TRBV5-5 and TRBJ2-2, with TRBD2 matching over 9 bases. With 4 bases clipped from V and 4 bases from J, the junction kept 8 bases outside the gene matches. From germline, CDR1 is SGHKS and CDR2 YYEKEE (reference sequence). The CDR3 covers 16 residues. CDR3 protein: CASSVLSGSFTGELFF. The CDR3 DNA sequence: TGTGCCAGCAGCGTCCTTAGCGGGAGTTTCACCGGGGAGCTGTTTTTT.

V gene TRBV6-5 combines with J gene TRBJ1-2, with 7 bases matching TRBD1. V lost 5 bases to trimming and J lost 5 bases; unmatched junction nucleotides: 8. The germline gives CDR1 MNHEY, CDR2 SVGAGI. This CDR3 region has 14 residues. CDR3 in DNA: TGTGCCAGCAGTGCTACGACAGGGCCATATGGCTACACCTTC. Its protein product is CASSATTGPYGYTF.

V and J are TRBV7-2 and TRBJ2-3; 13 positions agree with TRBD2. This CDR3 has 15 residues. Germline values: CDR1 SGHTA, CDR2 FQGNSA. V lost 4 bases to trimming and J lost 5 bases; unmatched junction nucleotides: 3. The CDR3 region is CASSSGLAGLDTQYF. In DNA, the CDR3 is TGTGCCAGCAGCTCGGGACTAGCGGGATTAGATACGCAGTATTTT.

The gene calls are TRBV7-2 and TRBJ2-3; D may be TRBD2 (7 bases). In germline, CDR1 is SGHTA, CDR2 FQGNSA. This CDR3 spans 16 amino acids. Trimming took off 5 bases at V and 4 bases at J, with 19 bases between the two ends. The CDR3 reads CASSKRLGGGPDTQYF. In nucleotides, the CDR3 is TGTGCCAGCAGCAAGAGACTGGGGGGGGGCCCAGATACGCAGTATTTT.

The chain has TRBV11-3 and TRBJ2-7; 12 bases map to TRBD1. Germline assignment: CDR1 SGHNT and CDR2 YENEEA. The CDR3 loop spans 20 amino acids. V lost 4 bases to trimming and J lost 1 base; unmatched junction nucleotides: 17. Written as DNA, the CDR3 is TGTGCCAGCAGCTATAGAGGGGACAGGGGGCCCAAGGCTGGTTCCTACGAGCAGTACTTC. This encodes CASSYRGDRGPKAGSYEQYF. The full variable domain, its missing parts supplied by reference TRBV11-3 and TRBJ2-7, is EAGVVQSPRYKIIEKKQPVAFWCNPISGHNTLYWYLQNLGQGPELLIRYENEEAVDDSQLPKDRFSAERLKGVDSTLKIQPAELGDSAVYLCASSYRGDRGPKAGSYEQYFGPGTRLTVT.

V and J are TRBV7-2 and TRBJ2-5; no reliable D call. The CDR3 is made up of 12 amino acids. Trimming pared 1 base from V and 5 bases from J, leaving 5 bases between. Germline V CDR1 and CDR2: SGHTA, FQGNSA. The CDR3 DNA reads TGTGCCAGCAGCTTAGAGAGGGAGACCCAGTACTTC. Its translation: CASSLERETQYF.